This T cell receptor beta chain was captured by sequencing in a study of blood T cell dynamics during melanoma immunotherapy. The time point was: pre-treatment baseline. Using immunoSEQ multiplex PCR, the repertoire was profiled, and TCRdb retains in-frame clones only, with some absent. The sample contains approximately 9,700 clones, 88% of which appear only once. Germline V gives CDR1 SGHRS, CDR2 YFSETQ. The CDR3 is made up of 15 amino acids. The V and J ends lost 4 bases and 0 bases, in that order; junction bases with no gene match: 3. Sample: blood, taken from a patient treated with checkpoint blockade. The gene calls are TRBV5-1 and TRBJ2-5; 10 nucleotides match TRBD1. This clonotype originated in a human donor with melanoma. For the CDR3, the DNA is TGCGCCAGCAGCCCCGGGACAGGGGACCAAGAGACCCAGTACTTC. This codes for CASSPGTGDQETQYF.